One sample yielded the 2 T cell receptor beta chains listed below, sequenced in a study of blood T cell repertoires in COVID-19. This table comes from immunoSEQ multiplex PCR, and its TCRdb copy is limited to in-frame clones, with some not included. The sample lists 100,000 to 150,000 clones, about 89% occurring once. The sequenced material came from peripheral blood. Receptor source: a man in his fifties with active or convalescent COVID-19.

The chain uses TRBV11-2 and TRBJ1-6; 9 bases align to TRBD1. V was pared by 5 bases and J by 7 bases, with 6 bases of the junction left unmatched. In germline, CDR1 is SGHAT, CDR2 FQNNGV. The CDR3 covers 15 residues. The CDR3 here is CASSPSGTGNSPLHF. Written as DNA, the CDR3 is TGTGCCAGCAGCCCAAGTGGGACAGGGAATTCACCCCTCCACTTT. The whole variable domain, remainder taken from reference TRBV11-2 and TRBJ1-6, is EAGVAQSPRYKIIEKRQSVAFWCNPISGHATLYWYQQILGQGPKLLIQFQNNGVVDDSQLPKDRFSAERLKGVDSTLKIQPAKLEDSAVYLCASSPSGTGNSPLHFGNGTRLTVT.

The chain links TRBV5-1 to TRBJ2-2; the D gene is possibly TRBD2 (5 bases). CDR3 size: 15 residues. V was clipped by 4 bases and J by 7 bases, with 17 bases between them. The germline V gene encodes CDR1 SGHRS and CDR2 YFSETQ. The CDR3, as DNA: TGCGCCAGCAGCACGGGATTCCCTTCGGGCGGGGAGCTGTTTTTT. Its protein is CASSTGFPSGGELFF.